These 13 T cell receptor beta chains were all obtained from the same sample, sequenced in a study of a mutant IDH1 vaccine in newly diagnosed glioma. Method: immunoSEQ multiplex PCR; TCRdb's copy keeps in-frame clones and lacks some. The profile shows about 51,000 clones, about three quarters of them singletons. Antigens for these TCRs are unknown. Time point meaning: week 5, during vaccination. Each vaccine dose was 300 ug of mutant IDH1 20-mer peptide, with topical imiquimod. The sequences come from PBMCs, collected from a glioma patient whose treatment included an IDH1 peptide vaccine. These receptors all come from a woman aged 40 to 50 with glioma.

The rearrangement links TRBV7-6 to TRBJ2-7; D gene unclear. The CDR3 covers 16 residues. V lost 5 bases and J 0 bases, leaving 17 bases between the germline ends. Germline CDR1 is SGHVS and CDR2 is FNYEAQ. DNA of the CDR3: TGTGCCAGCAGCCCCCTGGTAGGGCACTCCTCCTACGAGCAGTACTTC. This encodes CASSPLVGHSSYEQYF.

The chain couples TRBV30 to TRBJ2-5; no reliable D call. The CDR3 length is 13 residues. The V end lost 4 bases, the J end lost 5 bases, and 14 bases lay between the germline ends. From germline, CDR1 is GTSNPN and CDR2 SVGIG (reference sequence). The CDR3 here is CAWNKGLGETQYF. In DNA form, the CDR3 reads TGTGCCTGGAACAAAGGCCTCGGGGAGACCCAGTACTTC.

This chain uses TRBV5-6 with TRBJ2-7, with D tentatively TRBD1 or TRBD2 (6 bases each). Germline V CDR1 and CDR2: SGHDT, YYEEEE. Trimming stripped 2 bases from V and 5 bases from J, with 17 bases between. There are 15 residues in the CDR3. CDR3 sequence reads: CASSFRDSGVDEQYF. CDR3 nucleotides: TGTGCCAGCAGCTTTAGGGACTCAGGGGTGGACGAGCAGTACTTC.

The rearrangement uses TRBV11-2 and TRBJ1-3; D possibly corresponds to TRBD1 (5 bases). V lost 5 bases to trimming and J lost 0 bases, with 20 bases between them. The CDR3 runs 18 residues. CDR1 and CDR2 from the germline V gene are SGHAT and FQNNGV. This chain's CDR3 is CASSPLRGSTDSGNTIYF. CDR3 in DNA: TGTGCCAGCAGCCCCCTGAGGGGCAGCACCGACTCTGGAAACACCATATATTTT.

V and J are TRBV6-5 and TRBJ2-7; D call uncertain. The germline V and J ends were trimmed by 8 bases and 5 bases, with 13 bases remaining between them. Germline loops: CDR1 MNHEY, CDR2 SVGAGI. The CDR3 has 12 residues. The CDR3 sequence: CASRRRVHEQYF. CDR3 bases: TGTGCCAGCCGCCGCCGGGTCCACGAGCAGTACTTC.

The chain couples TRBV14 to TRBJ2-3; TRBD2 matches 9 bases. The CDR3 has 17 amino acids. The V segment lost 4 bases and the J segment 0 bases; nucleotides outside the gene matches: 8. The germline CDR1 and CDR2 sequences are SGHDN and FVKESK. CDR3 coding DNA: TGTGCCAGCAGCCGACTAGCGGCGGGGGTTAGCACAGATACGCAGTATTTT. Translating gives CASSRLAAGVSTDTQYF.

This clone was detected a few times. V gene TRBV11-2 combines with J gene TRBJ1-4; D perhaps matches TRBD1 (5 bases). Germline assignment: CDR1 SGHAT and CDR2 FQNNGV. The CDR3 sequence is 15 residues long. Trimming shortened V by 3 bases and J by 2 bases, and 10 bases separated the two germline ends. CDR3 bases: TGTGCCAGCAGCTTCTGGGCAGGGACTAATGAAAAACTGTTTTTT. It encodes CASSFWAGTNEKLFF.

Turning to this clone: The sample carries other DNA sequences with the same CDR3. The chain recombines TRBV7-9 with TRBJ2-7; D gene ambiguous. Germline CDR1 is SEHNR and CDR2 is FQNEAQ (reference sequence). Trimming removed 1 base at V and 4 bases at J, with 5 bases between. The CDR3 has 12 amino acids. CDR3 sequence reads: CASSLVPYEQYF. For the CDR3, the DNA is TGTGCCAGCAGCTTAGTTCCGTACGAGCAGTACTTC. The full variable domain, rest sourced from reference TRBV7-9 and TRBJ2-7, is DTGVSQNPRHKITKRGQNVTFRCDPISEHNRLYWYRQTLGQGPEFLTYFQNEAQLEKSRLLSDRFSAERPKGSFSTLEIQRTEQGDSAMYLCASSLVPYEQYFGPGTRLTVT.

This clone was seen more than once but under ten times. This chain connects TRBV5-4 to TRBJ2-5; D gene unclear. Trimming took off 1 base at V and 5 bases at J, with 9 bases between the two ends. The CDR3 is 13 amino acids. Per germline, CDR1 SGHNT and CDR2 YYREEE (reference sequence). The CDR3 is CASSLFKRETQYF. The CDR3 DNA is TGTGCCAGCAGCTTGTTTAAACGGGAGACCCAGTACTTC.

This clone has more than one count but fewer than ten. This chain joins TRBV11-2 and TRBJ1-4; D gene ambiguous. Germline CDR1 SGHAT, CDR2 FQNNGV. CDR3 length: 13 amino acids. V was shortened by 1 base and J by 7 bases, with 7 bases between the two germline ends. This chain's CDR3 is CASSLGLGEKLFF. CDR3 coding DNA: TGTGCCAGCAGCTTAGGCCTGGGTGAAAAACTGTTTTTT.

The chain is built from TRBV9 and TRBJ2-2, with D possibly matching TRBD1 (6 bases). Looked up from germline, CDR1 is SGDLS and CDR2 is YYNGEE. Trimming took 0 bases from V and 7 from J, leaving 16 bases between them. The CDR3 runs to 16 residues. The CDR3 sequence: CASSVAVTTRGGELFF. In DNA, the CDR3 is TGTGCCAGCAGCGTAGCTGTGACTACCAGGGGCGGGGAGCTGTTTTTT.

The chain links TRBV5-1 to TRBJ2-3, with D tentatively TRBD1 (6 bases). This CDR3 contains 16 residues. The V end lost 1 base, the J end lost 0 bases, and 12 bases lay between the germline ends. CDR1 SGHRS and CDR2 YFSETQ come from the germline V gene. Here the CDR3 reads CASSLRGQGSTDTQYF. CDR3 nucleotide sequence: TGCGCCAGCAGCTTGCGTGGGCAGGGGAGCACAGATACGCAGTATTTT. The full variable domain, rest sourced from reference TRBV5-1 and TRBJ2-3, is KAGVTQTPRYLIKTRGQQVTLSCSPISGHRSVSWYQQTPGQGLQFLFEYFSETQRNKGNFPGRFSGRQFSNSRSEMNVSTLELGDSALYLCASSLRGQGSTDTQYFGPGTRLTVL.

The chain uses TRBV5-4 and TRBJ2-7; a possible D gene is TRBD1 (5 bases). Germline V gene lookup returns CDR1 SGHNT and CDR2 YYREEE (reference sequence). The CDR3 is 12 residues long. Trimming removed 7 bases at V and 2 bases at J, with 10 bases between. CDR3 in DNA: TGTGCCAGCTCCAAGGGGCCCTACGAGCAGTACTTC. The encoded protein is CASSKGPYEQYF.